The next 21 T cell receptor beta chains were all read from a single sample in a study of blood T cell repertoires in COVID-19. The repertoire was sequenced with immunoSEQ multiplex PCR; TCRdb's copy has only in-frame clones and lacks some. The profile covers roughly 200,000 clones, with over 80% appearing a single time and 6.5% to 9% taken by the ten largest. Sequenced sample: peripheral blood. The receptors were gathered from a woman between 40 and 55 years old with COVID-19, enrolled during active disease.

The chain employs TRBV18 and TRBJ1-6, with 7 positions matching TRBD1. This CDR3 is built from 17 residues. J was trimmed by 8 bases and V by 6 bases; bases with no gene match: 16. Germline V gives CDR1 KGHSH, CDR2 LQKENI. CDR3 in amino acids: CASSHSPGTAAHSPLHF. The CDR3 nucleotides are TGTGCCAGCTCGCATTCACCCGGGACAGCGGCCCATTCACCCCTCCACTTT.

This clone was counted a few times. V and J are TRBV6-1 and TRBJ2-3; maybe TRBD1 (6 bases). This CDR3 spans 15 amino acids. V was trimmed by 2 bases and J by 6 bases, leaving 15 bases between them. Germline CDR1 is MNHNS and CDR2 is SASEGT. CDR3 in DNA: TGTGCCAGCAGTGAAAACAGGGCAATGGCGGATACGCAGTATTTT. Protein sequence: CASSENRAMADTQYF.

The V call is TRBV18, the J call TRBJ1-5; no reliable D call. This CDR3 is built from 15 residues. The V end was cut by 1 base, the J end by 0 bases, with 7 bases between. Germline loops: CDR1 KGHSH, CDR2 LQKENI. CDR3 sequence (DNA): TGTGCCAGCTCACCACGAGGGTATAGCAATCAGCCCCAGCATTTT. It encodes CASSPRGYSNQPQHF.

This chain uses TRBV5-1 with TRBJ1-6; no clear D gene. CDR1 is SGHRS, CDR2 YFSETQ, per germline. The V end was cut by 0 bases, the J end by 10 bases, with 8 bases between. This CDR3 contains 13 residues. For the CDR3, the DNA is TGCGCCAGCAGCTTGGATGGGGAGTCACCCCTCCACTTT. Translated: CASSLDGESPLHF.

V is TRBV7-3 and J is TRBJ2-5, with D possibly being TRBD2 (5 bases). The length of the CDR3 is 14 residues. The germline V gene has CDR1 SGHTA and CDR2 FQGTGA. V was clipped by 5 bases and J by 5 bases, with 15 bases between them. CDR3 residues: CASSPSPAEETQYF. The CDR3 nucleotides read TGTGCCAGCAGCCCCAGCCCAGCGGAGGAGACCCAGTACTTC.

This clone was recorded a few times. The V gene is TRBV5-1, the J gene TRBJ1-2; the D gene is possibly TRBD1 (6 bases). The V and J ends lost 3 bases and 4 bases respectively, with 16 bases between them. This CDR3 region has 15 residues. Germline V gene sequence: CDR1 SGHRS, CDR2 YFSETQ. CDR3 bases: TGCGCCAGCAGCTCACTAGGGGGAGAGGGCTATGGCTACACCTTC. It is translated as CASSSLGGEGYGYTF.

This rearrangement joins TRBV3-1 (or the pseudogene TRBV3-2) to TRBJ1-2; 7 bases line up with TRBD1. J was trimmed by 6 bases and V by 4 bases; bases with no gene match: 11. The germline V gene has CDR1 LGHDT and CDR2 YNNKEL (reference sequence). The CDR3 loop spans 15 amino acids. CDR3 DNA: TGTGCCAGCAGCCCTGCCGAAGGGGGCGCCCATGGCTACACCTTC. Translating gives CASSPAEGGAHGYTF.

CDR3 coding DNA: TGTGCCAGTAGTTCCGGACTTCTAATCAATGAGCAGTTCTTC. Protein product: CASSSGLLINEQFF. This sequence joins TRBV19 and TRBJ2-1, with TRBD2 as a possible D gene (5 bases). This CDR3 region has 14 residues. Deletions cut 5 bases from V and 6 bases from J, with 14 bases between. Germline V CDR1 and CDR2: LNHDA, SQIVND (reference sequence).

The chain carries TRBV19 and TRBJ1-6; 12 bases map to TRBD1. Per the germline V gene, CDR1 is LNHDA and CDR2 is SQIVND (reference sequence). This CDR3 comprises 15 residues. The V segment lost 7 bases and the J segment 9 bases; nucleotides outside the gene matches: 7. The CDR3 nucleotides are TGTGCCAGTATGGGGACAGGGGGCAGTAGTTCACCCCTCCACTTT. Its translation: CASMGTGGSSSPLHF.

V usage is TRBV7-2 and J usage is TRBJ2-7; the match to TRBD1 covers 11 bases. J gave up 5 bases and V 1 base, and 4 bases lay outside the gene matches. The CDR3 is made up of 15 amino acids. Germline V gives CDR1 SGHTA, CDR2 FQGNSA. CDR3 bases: TGTGCCAGCAGCTTAGACGGACAGGGGGCTGACGAGCAGTACTTC. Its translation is CASSLDGQGADEQYF.

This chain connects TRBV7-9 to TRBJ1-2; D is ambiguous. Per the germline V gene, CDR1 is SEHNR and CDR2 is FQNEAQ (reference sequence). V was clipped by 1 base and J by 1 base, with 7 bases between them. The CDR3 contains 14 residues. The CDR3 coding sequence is TGTGCCAGCAGCTTAGAATCGGGTAACTATGGCTACACCTTC. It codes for CASSLESGNYGYTF.

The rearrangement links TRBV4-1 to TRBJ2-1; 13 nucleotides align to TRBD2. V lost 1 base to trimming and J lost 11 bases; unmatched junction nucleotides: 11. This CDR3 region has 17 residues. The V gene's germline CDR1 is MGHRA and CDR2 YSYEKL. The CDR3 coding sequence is TGCGCCAGCAGCCAAGGGGGGATGCAGGGACTAGCGGGGAAGCAGTTCTTC. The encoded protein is CASSQGGMQGLAGKQFF.

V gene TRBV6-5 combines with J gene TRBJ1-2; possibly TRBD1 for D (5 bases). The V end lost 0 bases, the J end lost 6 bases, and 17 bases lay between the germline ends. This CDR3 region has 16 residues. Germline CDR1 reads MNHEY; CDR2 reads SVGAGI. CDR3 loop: CASSYSPWGVRDGYTF. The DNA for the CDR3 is TGTGCCAGCAGTTACTCTCCCTGGGGGGTAAGGGATGGCTACACCTTC.

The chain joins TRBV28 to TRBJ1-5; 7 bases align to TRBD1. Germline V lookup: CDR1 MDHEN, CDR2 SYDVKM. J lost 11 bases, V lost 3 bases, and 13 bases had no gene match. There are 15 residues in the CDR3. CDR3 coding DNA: TGTGCCAGCAGTTTTCCAGGCAGGGGGGTATTAACCCAGCATTTT. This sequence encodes CASSFPGRGVLTQHF. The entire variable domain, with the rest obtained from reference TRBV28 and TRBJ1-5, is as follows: DVKVTQSSRYLVKRTGEKVFLECVQDMDHENMFWYRQDPGLGLRLIYFSYDVKMKEKGDIPEGYSVSREKKERFSLILESASTNQTSMYLCASSFPGRGVLTQHFGDGTRLSIL.

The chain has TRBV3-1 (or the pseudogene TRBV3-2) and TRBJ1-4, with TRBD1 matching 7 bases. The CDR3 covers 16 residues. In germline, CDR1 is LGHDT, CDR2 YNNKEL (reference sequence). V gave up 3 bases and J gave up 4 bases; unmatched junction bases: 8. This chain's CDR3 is CASSQNTGDFNEKLFF. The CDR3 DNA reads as TGTGCCAGCAGCCAGAATACAGGGGACTTTAATGAAAAACTGTTTTTT.

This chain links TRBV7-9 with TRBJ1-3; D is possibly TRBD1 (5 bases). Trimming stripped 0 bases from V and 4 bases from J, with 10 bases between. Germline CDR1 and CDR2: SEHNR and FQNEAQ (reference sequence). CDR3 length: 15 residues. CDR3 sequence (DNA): TGTGCCAGCAGCTTAGCTCAGGGTTCCGGAAACACCATATATTTT. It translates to CASSLAQGSGNTIYF.

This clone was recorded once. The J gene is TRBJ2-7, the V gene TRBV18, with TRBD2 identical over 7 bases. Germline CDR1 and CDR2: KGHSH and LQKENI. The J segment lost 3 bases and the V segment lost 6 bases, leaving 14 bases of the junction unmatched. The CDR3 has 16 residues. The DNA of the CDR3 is TGTGCCAGCTCCACCGGGTCTGGACTAGGATTCTACGAGCAGTACTTC. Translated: CASSTGSGLGFYEQYF.

This CDR3 is CASSIAPGNTEAFF. The DNA for the CDR3 is TGTGCCAGTAGTATAGCTCCGGGGAACACTGAAGCTTTCTTT. The J gene is TRBJ1-1, the V gene TRBV19; D remains ambiguous. The CDR3 length is 14 residues. V lost 1 base and J lost 1, with 7 bases in between. The germline CDR1 and CDR2 sequences are LNHDA and SQIVND (reference sequence).

CDR3 loop: CASSGGALYGYTF. The CDR3 DNA reads as TGTGCCAGCTCAGGGGGCGCCCTCTATGGCTACACCTTC. The rearrangement uses TRBV18 and TRBJ1-2; maybe TRBD1 (6 bases). The germline V gene encodes CDR1 KGHSH and CDR2 LQKENI. Deletions cut 5 bases from V and 4 bases from J, with 11 bases between. This CDR3 is 13 amino acids long.

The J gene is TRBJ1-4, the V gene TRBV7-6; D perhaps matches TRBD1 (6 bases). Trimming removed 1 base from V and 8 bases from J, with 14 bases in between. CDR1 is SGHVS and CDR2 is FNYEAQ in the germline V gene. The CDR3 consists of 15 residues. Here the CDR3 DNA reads TGTGCCAGCAGCTTAGAGGGCAGGGGTAGAGAAAAACTGTTTTTT. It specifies CASSLEGRGREKLFF.

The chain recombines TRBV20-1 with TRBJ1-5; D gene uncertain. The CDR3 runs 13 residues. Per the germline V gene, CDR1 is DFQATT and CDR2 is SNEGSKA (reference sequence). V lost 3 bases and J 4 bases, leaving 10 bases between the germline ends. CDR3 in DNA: TGCAGTGCTAGTTGGAGGCCTAATCAGCCCCAGCATTTT. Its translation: CSASWRPNQPQHF.